This T cell receptor (beta chain) is from a study of shared clonotypes between healthy human individuals (dated by TCRdb to the early 2020s). Regarding the research as a whole: Two women and a few men aged 18 to 49 years were included in the cohort. Leukapheresis yielded between about 0.8 and 8.9 billion PBMCs per donor. Libraries were prepared and TCR repertoires were sequenced by different laboratories using diverse techniques, in order to increase sequencing depth and limit assay-specific biases. For each donor, CD4 naive and CD4 memory were each run on three plates, CD8 naive on two plates, and CD8 memory on one plate. To estimate repertoire size and how much clonotypes are shared between individuals, the study performed deep sequencing of blood TCR repertoires from five healthy adults.

Healthy HIV-negative adults with no recently reported acute infections or vaccinations were included as donors. Every donor was a Caucasian adult living in Nashville, Tennessee, USA. CD4+ T cells were enriched by magnetic negative selection; naive cells were then positively selected on CD45RA, and the negative fraction formed the memory subset. Blood was obtained by leukapheresis, after which PBMCs were separated by Ficoll-Histopaque density gradient centrifugation and cryopreserved in liquid nitrogen vapor phase. Analytical flow cytometry was used to check the purity and quantity of each magnetically sorted T cell population. Genomic DNA was isolated from every sorted fraction and measured by UV absorbance on a Nanodrop 2000c. TCR CDR3 regions were amplified from genomic DNA by multiplex PCR using the deep immunoSEQ assay. For each cell subset, the extracted genomic DNA was distributed evenly across all wells of several immunoSEQ 96-well plates, and each plate served as one replicate. Each replicate PCR for sorted subsets received about 0.2 ug genomic DNA, equal to roughly 29,000 T cell genomes. Purified libraries were quantified with a Qubit 3.0 fluorometer, sized on a Bioanalyzer 2100, and re-quantified with the KAPA Library Quantification kit. A separate single-read 150-cycle Illumina NextSeq 550 flow cell was used to sequence each immunoSEQ 96-well plate. As for the authors' bioinformatics: The immunoSEQ output contained only junctional sequences without quality scores, so filtering could not match that applied to full-length reads. To assign V/J genes and CDR3, sequences were annotated using PyIR, a Python wrapper for IgBLAST v1.9, with IMGT germline references. Reads with weak V/J assignments (E-value above 1e-6), missing CDR3, stop codons, out-of-frame junctions, or ambiguous translated residues were removed. V3J clonotypes were defined as sequences sharing an identical inferred V gene, J gene, and CDR3 amino acid sequence. Percentage overlap between repertoires was calculated by dividing the number of shared unique clonotypes by the size of the smaller repertoire. Repertoire richness was assessed with RTK rarefaction, the Chao1 estimator, and Recon v2.1 estimates of unobserved clonotypes. OLGA was used to compute generation probabilities for all TCRbeta clonotypes that the gDNA method yielded from four donors. Imported from immuneACCESS, the table was reduced by TCRdb to in-frame sequences with V and J called. These copies leave out some clones; in studies compared against another copy, an unresolved V gene accounts for under half, and the cause of the remainder is not known. The DNA was the basis for D and trimming; V, J and clone size are from that table. This sample is represented by over a million clones; around 98.5% of them were singletons. The ten largest clones capture around 0.33% of the sample.

Cut back by 4 bases and 1 base, the V and J ends lie 9 bases apart. The CDR3 goes from the cysteine to the phenylalanine over 14 residues. Only the CDR3 region is kept as DNA, spanning 42 bases read in frame from base 1. The CDR1 and CDR2 encoded by the germline V gene are MGHDK and SYGVNS. Broader findings and caveats from the paper: Only blood was sampled, and tissue TCR repertoires likely differ from those in blood. Across four donors, around 5.4% of naive CD4, over 3% of naive CD8, under 2.5% of memory CD4, and approximately 0.42% of memory CD8 clonotypes were shared. Naive subsets generally had larger estimated clonotype richness than memory subsets. Incomplete sequencing was indicated by rarefaction of sorted-subset datasets, despite the large sequencing depth. Pairwise subsampling led to the expectation that sequencing depth would affect the degree of clonotype sharing among donors. Compared with non-shared clonotypes, the clonotypes found in all four sorted-subset donors had higher generation probabilities. The small number of donors limited the genetic and exposure-history diversity represented.

Regarding this clone: The clone's antigen remains unknown. Qualities for individual bases were not recorded, and no much larger clone is one base off.

The chain was built from TRBV25-1 and TRBJ2-3, and possibly TRBD2, on 6 matching bases. The clonotype was recovered from a man under 40 in good health. The sample taken for sequencing was naive CD4+ T cells sorted from blood. According to the study, the label for this sample's cell subset or site signals: CD45RA+ positively selected. The nucleotides read TGTGCCAGCAGTGTCGGGGGAGGCACAGATACGCAGTATTTT. Its product reads: CASSVGGGTDTQYF.